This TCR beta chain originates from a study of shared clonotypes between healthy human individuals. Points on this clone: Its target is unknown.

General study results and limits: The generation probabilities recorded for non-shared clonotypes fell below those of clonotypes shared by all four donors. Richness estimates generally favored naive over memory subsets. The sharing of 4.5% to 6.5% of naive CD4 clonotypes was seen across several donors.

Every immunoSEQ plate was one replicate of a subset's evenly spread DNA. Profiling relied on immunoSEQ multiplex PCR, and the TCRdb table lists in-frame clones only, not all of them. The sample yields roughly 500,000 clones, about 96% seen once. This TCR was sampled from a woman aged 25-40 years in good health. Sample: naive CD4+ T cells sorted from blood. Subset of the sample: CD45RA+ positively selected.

The CDR3 nucleotides read TGTGCCAGCAGTTTATCCCGGCACTATGGCTACACCTTC. Protein sequence: CASSLSRHYGYTF. The chain employs TRBV27 and TRBJ1-2; D gene unclear. CDR3 length equals 13 residues. Germline V gene lookup returns CDR1 MNHEY and CDR2 SMNVEV (reference sequence). The V end was cut by 0 bases, the J end by 3 bases, with 5 bases between.